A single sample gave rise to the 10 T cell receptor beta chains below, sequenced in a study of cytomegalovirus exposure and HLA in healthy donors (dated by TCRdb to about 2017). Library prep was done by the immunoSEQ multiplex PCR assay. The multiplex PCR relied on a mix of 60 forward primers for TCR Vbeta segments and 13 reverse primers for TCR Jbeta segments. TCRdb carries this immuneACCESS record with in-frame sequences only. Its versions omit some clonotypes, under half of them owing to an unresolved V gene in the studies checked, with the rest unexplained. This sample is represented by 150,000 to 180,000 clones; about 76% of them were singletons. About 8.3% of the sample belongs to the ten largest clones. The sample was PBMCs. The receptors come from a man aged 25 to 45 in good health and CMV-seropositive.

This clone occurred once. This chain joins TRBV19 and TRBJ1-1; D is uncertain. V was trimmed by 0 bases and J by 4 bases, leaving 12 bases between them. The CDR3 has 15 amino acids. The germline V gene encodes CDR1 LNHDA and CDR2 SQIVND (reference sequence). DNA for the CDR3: TGTGCCAGTAGTATAGACGGCGACATGGCCACTGAAGCTTTCTTT. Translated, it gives CASSIDGDMATEAFF.

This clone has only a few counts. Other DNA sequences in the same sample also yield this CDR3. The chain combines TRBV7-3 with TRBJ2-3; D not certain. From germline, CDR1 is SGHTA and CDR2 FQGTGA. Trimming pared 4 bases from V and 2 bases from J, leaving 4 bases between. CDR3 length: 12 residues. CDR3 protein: CASSSLTDTQYF. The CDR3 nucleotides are TGTGCCAGCAGCTCCCTCACAGATACGCAGTATTTT.

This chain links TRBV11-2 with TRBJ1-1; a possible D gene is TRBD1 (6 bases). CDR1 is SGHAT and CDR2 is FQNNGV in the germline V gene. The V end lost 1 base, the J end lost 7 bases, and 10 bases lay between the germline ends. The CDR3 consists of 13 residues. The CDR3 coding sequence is TGTGCCAGCAGCTTAGGTAGGACAGTTGAAGCTTTCTTT. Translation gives CASSLGRTVEAFF.

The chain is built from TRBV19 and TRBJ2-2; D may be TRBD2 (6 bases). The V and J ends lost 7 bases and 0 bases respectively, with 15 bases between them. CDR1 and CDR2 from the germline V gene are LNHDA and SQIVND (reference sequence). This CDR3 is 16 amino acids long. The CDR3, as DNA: TGTGCCAGTATTCGGAGCGGGCCCACGAACACCGGGGAGCTGTTTTTT. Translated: CASIRSGPTNTGELFF.

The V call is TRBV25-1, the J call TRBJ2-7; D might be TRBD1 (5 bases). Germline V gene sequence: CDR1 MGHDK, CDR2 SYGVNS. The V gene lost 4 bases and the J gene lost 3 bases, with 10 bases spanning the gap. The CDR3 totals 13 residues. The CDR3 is CASSVPGNYEQYF. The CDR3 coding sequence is TGTGCCAGCAGTGTTCCAGGGAACTACGAGCAGTACTTC.

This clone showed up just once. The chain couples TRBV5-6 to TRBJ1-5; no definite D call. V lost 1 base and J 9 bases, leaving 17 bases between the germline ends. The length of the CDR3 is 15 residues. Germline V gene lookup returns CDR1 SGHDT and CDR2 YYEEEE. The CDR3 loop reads CASSLFGHPIRPQHF. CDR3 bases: TGTGCCAGCAGCTTGTTTGGCCACCCGATACGGCCCCAGCATTTT.

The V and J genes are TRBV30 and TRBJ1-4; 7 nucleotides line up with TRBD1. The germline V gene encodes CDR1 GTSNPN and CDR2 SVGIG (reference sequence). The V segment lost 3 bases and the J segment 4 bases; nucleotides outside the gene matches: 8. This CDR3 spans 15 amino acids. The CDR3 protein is CAWSGTVGLNEKLFF. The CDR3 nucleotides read TGTGCCTGGAGCGGGACAGTGGGGCTTAATGAAAAACTGTTTTTT.

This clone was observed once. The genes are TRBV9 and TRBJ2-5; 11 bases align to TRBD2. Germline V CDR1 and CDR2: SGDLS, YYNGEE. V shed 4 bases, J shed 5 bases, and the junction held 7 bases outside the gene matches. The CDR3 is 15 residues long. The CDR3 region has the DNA TGTGCCAGCAGCACTAGCGGGGGCGTAGTGGAGACCCAGTACTTC. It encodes CASSTSGGVVETQYF. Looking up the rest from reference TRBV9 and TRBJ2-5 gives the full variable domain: DSGVTQTPKHLITATGQRVTLRCSPRSGDLSVYWYQQSLDQGLQFLIQYYNGEERAKGNILERFSAQQFPDLHSELNLSSLELGDSALYFCASSTSGGVVETQYFGPGTRLLVL.

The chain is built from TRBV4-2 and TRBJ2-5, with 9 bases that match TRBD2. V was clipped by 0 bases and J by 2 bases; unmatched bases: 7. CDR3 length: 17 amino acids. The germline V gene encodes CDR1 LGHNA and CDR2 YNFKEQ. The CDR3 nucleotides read TGTGCCAGCAGCCAAGAAATCAGCGGGGGGCGTCAAGAGACCCAGTACTTC. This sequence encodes CASSQEISGGRQETQYF.

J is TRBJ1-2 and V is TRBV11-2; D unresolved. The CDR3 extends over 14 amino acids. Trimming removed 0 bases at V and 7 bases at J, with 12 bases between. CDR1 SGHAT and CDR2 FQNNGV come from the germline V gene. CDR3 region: CASSLDAAFGGYTF. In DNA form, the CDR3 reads TGTGCCAGCAGCTTAGATGCAGCGTTCGGTGGCTACACCTTC. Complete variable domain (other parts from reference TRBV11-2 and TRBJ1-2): EAGVAQSPRYKIIEKRQSVAFWCNPISGHATLYWYQQILGQGPKLLIQFQNNGVVDDSQLPKDRFSAERLKGVDSTLKIQPAKLEDSAVYLCASSLDAAFGGYTFGSGTRLTVV.